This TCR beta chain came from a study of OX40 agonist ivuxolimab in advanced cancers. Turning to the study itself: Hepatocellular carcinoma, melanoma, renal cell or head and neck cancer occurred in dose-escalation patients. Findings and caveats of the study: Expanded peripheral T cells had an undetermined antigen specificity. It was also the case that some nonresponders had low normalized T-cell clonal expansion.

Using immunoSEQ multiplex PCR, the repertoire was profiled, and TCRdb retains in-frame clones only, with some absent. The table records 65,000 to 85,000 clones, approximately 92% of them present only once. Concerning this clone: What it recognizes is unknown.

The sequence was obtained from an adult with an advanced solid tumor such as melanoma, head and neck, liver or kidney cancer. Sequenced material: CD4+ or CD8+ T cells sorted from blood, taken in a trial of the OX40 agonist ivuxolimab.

CDR3 residues: CASRQGSYEQYF. The CDR3 DNA reads TGTGCCAGCAGACAGGGATCGTACGAGCAGTACTTC. The J gene is TRBJ2-7, the V gene TRBV2; D perhaps matches TRBD1 (6 bases). CDR1 and CDR2 from the germline V gene are SNHLY and FYNNEI. Trimming removed 6 bases at V and 4 bases at J, with 10 bases between. This CDR3 region has 12 residues.